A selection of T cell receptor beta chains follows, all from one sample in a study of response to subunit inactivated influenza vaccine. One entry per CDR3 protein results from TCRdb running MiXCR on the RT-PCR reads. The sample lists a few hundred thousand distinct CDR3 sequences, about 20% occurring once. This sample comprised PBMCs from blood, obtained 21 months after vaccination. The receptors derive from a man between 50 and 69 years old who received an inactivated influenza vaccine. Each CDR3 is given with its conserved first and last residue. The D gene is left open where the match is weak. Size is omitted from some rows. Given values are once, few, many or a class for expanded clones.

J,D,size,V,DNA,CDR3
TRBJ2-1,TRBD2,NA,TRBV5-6,TGTGCCAGCAGCTGGACTAGCGGGAGCAATGAGCAGTTCTTC,CASSWTSGSNEQFF
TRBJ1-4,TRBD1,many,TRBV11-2,TGTGCCAGCAGCTCGCGGACAGGGCAGGCGAATGAAAAACTGTTTTTT,CASSSRTGQANEKLFF
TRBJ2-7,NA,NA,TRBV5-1,TGCGCCAGCAGCTTGGATCCCGCCTACGAGCAGTACTTC,CASSLDPAYEQYF
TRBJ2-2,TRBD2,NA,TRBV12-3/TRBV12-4,TGTGCCAGCAGCCTTGGACTAGCGCGCGGGGAGCTGTTTTTT,CASSLGLARGELFF
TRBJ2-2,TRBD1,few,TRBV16,TGTGCCAGCAGCCGGGACAGCCGGAACACCGGGGAGCTGTTTTTT,CASSRDSRNTGELFF
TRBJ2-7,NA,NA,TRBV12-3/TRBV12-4,TGTGCCAGCAGTTTCTACGGGGTTTCCTACGAGCAGTACTTC,CASSFYGVSYEQYF
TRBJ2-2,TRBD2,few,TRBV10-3,TGTGCCATCATGAGGACTAGCGGGAGAGACACCGGGGAGCTGTTTTTT,CAIMRTSGRDTGELFF
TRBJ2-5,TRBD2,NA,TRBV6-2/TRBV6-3,TGTGCCAGCCAAGTGCTAGCGGGAGAGACCCAGTACTTC,CASQVLAGETQYF
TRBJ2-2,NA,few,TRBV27,TGTGCCAGCAGTCTCCACAACACCGGGGAGCTGTTTTTT,CASSLHNTGELFF
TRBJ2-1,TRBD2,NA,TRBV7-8,TGTGCCAGCAGCTTAATGGGACTAGCGGGGTCAAGCTCCTACAATGAGCAGTTCTTC,CASSLMGLAGSSSYNEQFF
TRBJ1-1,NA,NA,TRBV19,TGTGCCAGTAGTAGGGAGGGTCGGAGCACTGAAGCTTTCTTT,CASSREGRSTEAFF
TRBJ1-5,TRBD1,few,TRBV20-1,TGCAGTGCTTCCGACAGGGGGAATCAGCCCCAGCATTTT,CSASDRGNQPQHF